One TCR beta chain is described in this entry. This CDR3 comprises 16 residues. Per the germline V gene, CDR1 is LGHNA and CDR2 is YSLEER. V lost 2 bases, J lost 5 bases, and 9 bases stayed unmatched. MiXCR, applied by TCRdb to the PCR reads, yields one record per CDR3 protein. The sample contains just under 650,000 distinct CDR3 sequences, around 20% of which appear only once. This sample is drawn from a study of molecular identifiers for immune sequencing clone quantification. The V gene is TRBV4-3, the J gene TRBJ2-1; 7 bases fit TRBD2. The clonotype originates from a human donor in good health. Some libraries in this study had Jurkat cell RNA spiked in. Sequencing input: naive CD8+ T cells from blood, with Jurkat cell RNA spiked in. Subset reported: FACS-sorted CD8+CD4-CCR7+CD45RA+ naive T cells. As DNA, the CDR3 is TGCGCCAGCAGCCAAAGACGAGCTAGCGGTGACAATGAGCAGTTCTTC. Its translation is CASSQRRASGDNEQFF.